The present T cell receptor (beta chain) was sequenced within a study of T cell responses to AZD1222 COVID-19 vaccine. Findings and caveats of the study: An increase in Spike-specific TCR breadth and depth was observed after two AZD1222 doses. Donors were chiefly white British, with a greater number of females, and clonal diversity was perhaps underestimated. Spike-wide vaccine-associated CD4 TCRs dominated at 160-218 and 743-854. Baseline serostatus was positive in only five to seven AZD1222 recipients.

Some clones are missing from TCRdb's copy, which holds only in-frame ones; the method was immunoSEQ multiplex PCR. This sample carries about 150,000 clones, 70% to 90% of them seen once, and the ten largest clones take around 2%. Comments on this clone: No antigen is known for it. The same CDR3 is also encoded by other DNA sequences in this sample.

Looked up from germline, CDR1 is PRHDT and CDR2 is FYEKMQ (reference sequence). This CDR3 is 12 amino acids long. Trimming took 4 bases from V and 0 from J, leaving 4 bases between them. Sample: peripheral blood, taken on day 0 of AZD1222 vaccination. This clonotype was obtained from an adult in good health. V gene TRBV13 combines with J gene TRBJ2-7; unclear D gene. The CDR3 sequence: CASSSSSYEQYF. CDR3 bases: TGTGCCAGCAGCTCCAGCTCCTACGAGCAGTACTTC.